The 28 T cell receptor beta chains below were found in one sample sequenced in a study of CD8 T cells in Susac syndrome. An amount of RNA that ranged from roughly 0.45 to 1 ug was reverse transcribed with random hexamers. TCRdb re-analysed the immunoSEQ multiplex PCR reads in MiXCR, keeping a single row per CDR3 protein. Of approximately 280,000 distinct CDR3 sequences detected, more than 75% appear once; the ten largest clones hold over 0.1%. Material for sequencing was CD8+ T cells from PBMCs. These receptors all stem from a human donor with multiple sclerosis.

In DNA, the CDR3 is TGTGCCAGCAGCTCAAGGACAGTACCCAATCAGCCCCAGCATTTT. This codes for CASSSRTVPNQPQHF. The gene calls are TRBV7-8 and TRBJ1-5; weak D call: TRBD1 (6 bases). V was trimmed by 4 bases and J by 3 bases, leaving 13 bases between them. In germline, CDR1 is SGHVS, CDR2 FQNEAQ. This CDR3 is built from 15 residues.

The V call is TRBV5-1, the J call TRBJ1-2; 8 bases line up with TRBD1. J was trimmed by 6 bases and V by 5 bases; bases with no gene match: 3. Germline V CDR1 and CDR2: SGHRS, YFSETQ. CDR3 length: 12 amino acids. The CDR3 DNA follows: TGCGCCAGCAGGGACAGGGCCCATGGCTACACCTTC. Encoded protein: CASRDRAHGYTF.

For this clonotype: A read error may produce the germline difference seen at one junction end. V usage is TRBV7-7 and J usage is TRBJ2-1, with 8 bases matching TRBD1. Germline CDR1 and CDR2: SSHAT and FNYEAQ (reference sequence). CDR3 length: 14 amino acids. CDR3 protein: CASSTGDRNNEQFF. As DNA, the CDR3 is TGTGCTAGCAGTACCGGGGACAGGAACAATGAGCAGTTCTTC.

The J gene is TRBJ2-1, the V gene TRBV6-5; 13 bases match TRBD2. Germline-derived CDR1 and CDR2 are MNHEY and SVGAGI. Unmatched junction bases numbered 23, after V lost 4 bases and J lost 8 bases. CDR3 size: 21 residues. The CDR3 sequence: CASSFLPGLAGRPIFEDEQFF. CDR3 nucleotides: TGTGCCAGCAGTTTTCTCCCGGGACTAGCGGGAAGGCCTATCTTCGAAGATGAGCAGTTCTTC.

The chain carries TRBV19 and TRBJ2-3; 8 nucleotides agree with TRBD1. Losses at the gene ends were 5 bases for V and 4 bases for J; bases not matched to a gene: 5. The CDR3 loop spans 14 amino acids. Germline values: CDR1 LNHDA, CDR2 SQIVND (reference sequence). CDR3 in amino acids: CASSPIRGPDTQYF. The CDR3 DNA is TGTGCCAGTAGTCCAATCAGGGGGCCAGATACGCAGTATTTT.

The chain joins TRBV10-3 to TRBJ2-1; no clear D. The length of the CDR3 is 11 residues. Between the trimmed V and J ends, which lost 4 bases and 10 bases, there was a span of 8 bases. Germline CDR1 ENHRY, CDR2 SYGVKD. CDR3 sequence: CAISVAGEQFF. CDR3 nucleotide sequence: TGTGCCATCAGTGTGGCCGGGGAGCAGTTCTTC.

The J gene is TRBJ1-4, the V gene TRBV7-9, with D unresolved. Per the germline V gene, CDR1 is SEHNR and CDR2 is FQNEAQ (reference sequence). CDR3 length equals 15 residues. Trimming removed 5 bases at V and 10 bases at J, with 20 bases between. The chain's CDR3 is CASSHTGAGEGKLFF. CDR3 nucleotide sequence: TGTGCCAGCAGCCACACCGGTGCCGGGGAGGGAAAACTGTTTTTT.

The V gene is TRBV11-2, the J gene TRBJ2-2; D is undetermined. The CDR3 totals 12 residues. V dropped 6 bases and J dropped 4 bases, with 6 bases sitting between them. Germline loops: CDR1 SGHAT, CDR2 FQNNGV. CDR3 bases: TGTGCCAGCAGTTCCGGCACCGGGGAGCTGTTTTTT. The encoded protein is CASSSGTGELFF.

The V gene is TRBV19, the J gene TRBJ2-7, with 16 bases matching TRBD2. Trimming at V came to 2 bases and at J to 3 bases, leaving 7 bases not matched to a gene. Germline values: CDR1 LNHDA, CDR2 SQIVND (reference sequence). The CDR3 has 18 amino acids. The CDR3 sequence is CASSIPGLAGGFSYEQYF. CDR3 bases: TGTGCCAGTAGTATACCGGGACTAGCGGGAGGGTTTAGCTACGAGCAGTACTTC.

This clonotype was found a few times. The J gene is TRBJ2-7, the V gene TRBV27; 8 bases agree with TRBD2. CDR1 and CDR2 from the germline V gene are MNHEY and SMNVEV (reference sequence). The CDR3 runs to 14 residues. V shed 5 bases, J shed 5 bases, and the junction held 8 bases outside the gene matches. The CDR3: CASSPRAGVDEQYF. For the CDR3, the DNA is TGTGCCAGCAGTCCGCGAGCGGGAGTGGACGAGCAGTACTTC.

The chain employs TRBV7-9 and TRBJ1-4; D is possibly TRBD1 (5 bases). Looked up from germline, CDR1 is SEHNR and CDR2 is FQNEAQ (reference sequence). The length of the CDR3 is 17 residues. V was clipped by 2 bases and J by 8 bases, with 21 bases between them. The CDR3 loop reads CASSLIGTGRIREKLFF. CDR3 in DNA: TGTGCCAGCAGCTTAATCGGTACGGGGCGGATAAGAGAAAAACTGTTTTTT. The whole variable domain, remainder taken from reference TRBV7-9 and TRBJ1-4, is DTGVSQNPRHKITKRGQNVTFRCDPISEHNRLYWYRQTLGQGPEFLTYFQNEAQLEKSRLLSDRFSAERPKGSFSTLEIQRTEQGDSAMYLCASSLIGTGRIREKLFFGSGTQLSVL.

V gene TRBV20-1 combines with J gene TRBJ2-1; D remains unclear. Germline CDR1 is DFQATT and CDR2 is SNEGSKA (reference sequence). V lost 0 bases to trimming and J lost 8 bases, with 17 bases between them. The CDR3 is made up of 15 amino acids. CDR3 DNA: TGCAGTGCTAGAGATCCCGGCGCTTGGACGGATGAGCAGTTCTTC. The encoded protein is CSARDPGAWTDEQFF.

V usage is TRBV20-1 and J usage is TRBJ1-5; TRBD1 agrees at 9 bases. This CDR3 has 16 residues. The germline CDR1 and CDR2 sequences are DFQATT and SNEGSKA (reference sequence). V shed 1 base, J shed 2 bases, and the junction held 6 bases outside the gene matches. DNA of the CDR3: TGCAGTGCTAGAGTTAAGGGACAGGGACGCAATCAGCCCCAGCATTTT. It is translated as CSARVKGQGRNQPQHF.

The rearrangement joins TRBV7-9 to TRBJ1-2; 7 bases fit TRBD1. Germline V CDR1 and CDR2: SEHNR, FQNEAQ (reference sequence). With V trimmed by 1 base and J by 2 bases, 10 bases remained unmatched. This CDR3 comprises 17 residues. The CDR3 loop reads CASSLGSPTGTNYGYTF. Written as DNA, the CDR3 is TGTGCCAGCAGCTTAGGGTCCCCGACAGGGACCAACTATGGCTACACCTTC.

The chain is built from TRBV14 and TRBJ1-6; D not certain. Germline lookup yields CDR1 SGHDN and CDR2 FVKESK. This CDR3 is 15 amino acids long. V lost 4 bases, J lost 0 bases, and 7 bases lay in between. The CDR3 DNA sequence: TGTGCCAGCAGCCGGATCGGCTCCTATAATTCACCCCTCCACTTT. Translation: CASSRIGSYNSPLHF.

This rearrangement joins TRBV28 to TRBJ2-1; 8 bases map to TRBD2. The ends lost 6 bases at V and 0 bases at J; junction bases unmatched: 4. The CDR3 is made up of 15 amino acids. Germline values: CDR1 MDHEN, CDR2 SYDVKM. The CDR3 sequence is CASRSGRASYNEQFF. CDR3 sequence (DNA): TGTGCCAGCAGAAGCGGGAGAGCCTCCTACAATGAGCAGTTCTTC.

The V and J genes are TRBV28 and TRBJ2-3; D might be TRBD1 (5 bases). The CDR3 loop spans 14 amino acids. Germline V CDR1 and CDR2: MDHEN, SYDVKM. V shed 2 bases and J shed 5 bases, with 11 bases lying between them. CDR3 bases: TGTGCCAGCAGTTTACCCAGGGTTAAAGATACGCAGTATTTT. This translates into CASSLPRVKDTQYF.

V usage is TRBV7-6 and J usage is TRBJ2-5, with D maybe TRBD2 (7 bases). V was shortened by 5 bases and J by 3 bases, with 19 bases between the two germline ends. The V gene's germline CDR1 is SGHVS and CDR2 FNYEAQ. There are 16 residues in the CDR3. The CDR3 loop is CASSPGGVLAEETQYF. Here the CDR3 DNA reads TGTGCCAGCAGCCCGGGGGGCGTATTAGCGGAAGAGACCCAGTACTTC.

This chain joins TRBV28 and TRBJ2-1; 8 bases are shared with TRBD2. The CDR3 covers 15 residues. Trimming cost V 3 bases and J 5 bases; bases outside gene matches: 6. In germline, CDR1 is MDHEN, CDR2 SYDVKM. The CDR3 DNA sequence: TGTGCCAGCAGTTTCCTAGCGGGTGCCCACAATGAGCAGTTCTTC. Translating gives CASSFLAGAHNEQFF.

The J gene is TRBJ1-2, the V gene TRBV18; 10 bases are a match to TRBD1. Per germline, CDR1 KGHSH and CDR2 LQKENI. V dropped 3 bases and J dropped 8; count of bases not matched to a gene: 15. The CDR3 contains 17 residues. The CDR3 is CASSPTKGQGGGNGYTF. The CDR3 nucleotides read TGTGCCAGCTCACCTACAAAAGGACAGGGGGGCGGGAACGGCTACACCTTC.

The V and J genes are TRBV24-1 and TRBJ1-2; 10 bases match TRBD1. The CDR3 is made up of 14 amino acids. Germline CDR1 and CDR2: KGHDR and SFDVKD. V shed 5 bases and J 6 bases; nucleotides not matched to a gene: 5. This CDR3 reads CATSGGTGDNGYTF. CDR3 sequence (DNA): TGTGCCACCAGTGGCGGGACAGGGGATAATGGCTACACCTTC.

V usage is TRBV4-1 and J usage is TRBJ2-3; D not resolved. CDR1 is MGHRA, CDR2 YSYEKL, per germline. This CDR3 has 13 amino acids. The V end was cut by 2 bases, the J end by 4 bases, with 7 bases between. The CDR3 sequence: CASSQPRADTQYF. As DNA, the CDR3 is TGCGCCAGCAGCCAACCAAGGGCAGATACGCAGTATTTT.

The V and J genes are TRBV27 and TRBJ2-5; 7 nucleotides line up with TRBD1. The CDR3 runs to 15 residues. V shed 3 bases and J 1 base; nucleotides not matched to a gene: 5. Germline assignment: CDR1 MNHEY and CDR2 SMNVEV (reference sequence). The CDR3 nucleotides are TGTGCCAGCAGTTTGACAGGGAGATCCCAAGAGACCCAGTACTTC. Its translation: CASSLTGRSQETQYF.

The chain is built from TRBV7-8 and TRBJ1-5; 7 nucleotides match TRBD1. CDR1 and CDR2 from the germline V gene are SGHVS and FQNEAQ. The V gene end was trimmed by 1 base and the J gene end by 0 bases; junction bases not matched to a gene: 6. The CDR3 length is 17 residues. The CDR3 DNA sequence: TGTGCCAGCAGCTTAGAGGGACAGATCCTTAGCAATCAGCCCCAGCATTTT. Translated: CASSLEGQILSNQPQHF.

This CDR3 is CASRFLGTSKNEQFF. In DNA form, the CDR3 reads TGTGCCAGCAGATTCCTTGGGACTAGCAAGAATGAGCAGTTCTTC. V and J are TRBV6-1 and TRBJ2-1; 9 bases map to TRBD2. Germline CDR1 is MNHNS and CDR2 is SASEGT. J was trimmed by 7 bases and V by 6 bases; bases with no gene match: 10. This CDR3 has 15 residues.

V gene TRBV27 combines with J gene TRBJ1-2, with TRBD1 as a possible D gene (6 bases). CDR1 is MNHEY and CDR2 is SMNVEV in the germline V gene (reference sequence). Trimming shortened V by 6 bases and J by 8 bases, and 16 bases separated the two germline ends. This CDR3 is built from 13 residues. The CDR3 DNA reads TGTGCCAGCAGCCTCGACAGGCTAGGGGGCTACACCTTC. Translated, it gives CASSLDRLGGYTF.

The chain is built from TRBV20-1 and TRBJ2-7, with 7 positions matching TRBD2. After removal of 0 bases from V and 3 bases from J, the junction contained 11 bases not matched to a gene. The CDR3 spans 16 residues. Germline V gene sequence: CDR1 DFQATT, CDR2 SNEGSKA (reference sequence). The CDR3 DNA follows: TGCAGTGCTAGAGACCAGACTCCCGGGGGGAGCTACGAGCAGTACTTC. It translates to CSARDQTPGGSYEQYF.

This clonotype was detected once. V usage is TRBV20-1 and J usage is TRBJ2-1; 7 bases agree with TRBD1. The CDR3 loop spans 13 amino acids. Losses at the gene ends were 6 bases for V and 9 bases for J; bases not matched to a gene: 11. The germline V gene has CDR1 DFQATT and CDR2 SNEGSKA (reference sequence). The CDR3, as DNA: TGCAGTGCCGTCGACAGGGTGTTTGGTGAGCAGTTCTTC. This gives the protein CSAVDRVFGEQFF.